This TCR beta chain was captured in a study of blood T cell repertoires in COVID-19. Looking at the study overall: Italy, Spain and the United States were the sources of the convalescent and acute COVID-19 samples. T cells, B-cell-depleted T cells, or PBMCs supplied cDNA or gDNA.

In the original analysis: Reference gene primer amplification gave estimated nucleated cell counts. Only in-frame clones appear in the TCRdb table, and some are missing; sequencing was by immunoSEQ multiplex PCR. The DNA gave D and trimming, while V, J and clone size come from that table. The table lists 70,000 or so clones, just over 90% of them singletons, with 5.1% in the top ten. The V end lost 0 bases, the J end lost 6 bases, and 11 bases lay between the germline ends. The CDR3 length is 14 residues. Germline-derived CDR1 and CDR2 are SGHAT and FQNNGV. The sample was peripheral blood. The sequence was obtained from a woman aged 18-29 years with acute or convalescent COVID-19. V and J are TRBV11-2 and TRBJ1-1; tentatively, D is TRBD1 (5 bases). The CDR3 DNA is TGTGCCAGCAGCTTAGAATGGGGCAACCCTGAAGCTTTCTTT. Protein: CASSLEWGNPEAFF.